This T cell receptor (beta chain) was identified in a study of shared clonotypes between healthy human individuals. Points from the study as a whole: Clonotypes not shared had lower generation probabilities than those common to all four donors.

Authors' processing steps: Filtering differed since immunoSEQ provided only junctions, with no quality scores. Measured with immunoSEQ multiplex PCR; TCRdb has only the in-frame clones, and not every one. V, J and clone size are taken as reported in that table, and D and trimming were inferred from the DNA itself. The profile shows 850,000 to 1,100,000 clones, approximately 80% of them singletons. Per germline, CDR1 LNHDA and CDR2 SQIVND (reference sequence). Trimming removed 6 bases from V and 0 bases from J, with 10 bases in between. This CDR3 has 14 residues. Turning to this clone: Its matching antigen is unknown.

Splitting of CD4+ cells produced CD45RA+ naive and CD45RA-negative memory subsets. The receptor's source is a man aged 18 to 30 in good health. Some clones in this sample may be carry-over from other donors' samples. The rearrangement joins TRBV19 to TRBJ2-3; the D is unclear. The sample taken for sequencing was memory CD4+ T cells from PBMCs. Sample subset: CD45RA-negative fraction. The CDR3 DNA is TGTGCCAGTAGCGACGGTCCTAGCACAGATACGCAGTATTTT. Its translation is CASSDGPSTDTQYF.